The rows below give T cell receptor beta chains drawn from one sample of a study of cytomegalovirus exposure and HLA in healthy donors. Using immunoSEQ multiplex PCR, the repertoire was profiled, and TCRdb retains in-frame clones only, with some absent. The sample lists about 160,000 clones, roughly 89% occurring once. The sample comprised PBMCs. The receptors originated from a man aged 18 to 35 in good health and CMV-seropositive. The CDR3 runs from the conserved cysteine through the conserved F or W. A D gene is named only where the DNA matches it firmly. Clone size is given for some rows only: seen once, a few or many times, or a class if the clone is expanded.

V gene	D gene	clone size	J gene	CDR3 protein	CDR3 DNA
TRBV6-5	.	.	TRBJ2-1	CASRPRAPSSDEQFF	TGTGCCAGCAGACCCCGCGCGCCAAGTTCCGATGAGCAGTTCTTC
TRBV27	TRBD1	.	TRBJ2-7	CASSAGQGFHEQYF	TGTGCCAGCAGTGCAGGACAGGGTTTCCACGAGCAGTACTTC
TRBV6-5	.	.	TRBJ1-5	CASRRSLNSNQPQHF	TGTGCCAGCAGAAGGAGTCTTAATAGCAATCAGCCCCAGCATTTT
TRBV6-1	.	.	TRBJ2-1	CASSPGVTYNEQFF	TGTGCCAGCAGTCCCGGGGTGACCTACAATGAGCAGTTCTTC
TRBV7-9	TRBD2	.	TRBJ2-1	CASSSRLAGGYNEQFF	TGTGCCAGCAGCTCGCGACTAGCGGGGGGGTACAATGAGCAGTTCTTC
TRBV7-6	.	.	TRBJ2-1	CASSPTGSMSSYNEQFF	TGTGCCAGCAGCCCTACAGGGTCTATGAGTTCCTACAATGAGCAGTTCTTC
TRBV28	.	.	TRBJ1-4	CASRPRVGLPTNEKLFF	TGTGCCAGCAGGCCGCGTGTTGGGCTTCCAACTAATGAAAAACTGTTTTTT
TRBV6-5	.	.	TRBJ2-7	CASSYGGDSYEQYF	TGTGCCAGCAGTTATGGCGGTGACTCCTACGAGCAGTACTTC
TRBV15	TRBD1	.	TRBJ2-1	CATSRGKPVTYTGTGHNEQFF	TGTGCCACCAGCAGGGGAAAACCCGTCACGTACACCGGGACAGGACACAATGAGCAGTTCTTC
TRBV28	TRBD1	.	TRBJ1-2	CASSSGTGTFGGYTF	TGTGCCAGCAGTTCGGGGACAGGGACGTTTGGTGGCTACACCTTC
TRBV7-9	.	.	TRBJ2-1	CASSPNRVYEQFF	TGTGCCAGCAGCCCAAACAGGGTTTATGAGCAGTTCTTC
TRBV2	TRBD1	few	TRBJ1-4	CASTNPGQGAEKLFF	TGTGCCAGCACAAACCCGGGACAGGGTGCTGAAAAACTGTTTTTT
TRBV21-1	.	.	TRBJ1-2	CASSKAGTNYGYTF	TGTGCCAGCAGCAAAGCTGGGACAAACTATGGCTACACCTTC
TRBV13	.	.	TRBJ1-2	CASSSDSRGYGYTF	TGTGCCAGCAGCTCGGACAGTCGCGGGTATGGCTACACCTTC
TRBV5-1	.	.	TRBJ1-1	CASSLLQGMNTEAFF	TGCGCCAGCAGCTTGCTACAGGGTATGAACACTGAAGCTTTCTTT
TRBV9	.	.	TRBJ2-7	CASSPGSYEQYF	TGTGCCAGCAGCCCCGGGTCCTACGAGCAGTACTTC
TRBV5-1	.	.	TRBJ2-7	CASSLLQGNYEQYF	TGCGCCAGCAGCTTGTTACAGGGCAACTACGAGCAGTACTTC
TRBV18	.	.	TRBJ1-1	CASSPASPNTEAFF	TGTGCCAGCTCACCAGCTAGCCCGAACACTGAAGCTTTCTTT
TRBV18	TRBD1	.	TRBJ2-2	CASSPPMGQGRTGELFF	TGTGCCAGCTCACCACCGATGGGACAGGGGCGTACCGGGGAGCTGTTTTTT
TRBV7-2	.	.	TRBJ1-5	CASTASTGISNQPQHF	TGTGCCAGCACCGCGTCCACGGGAATTAGCAATCAGCCCCAGCATTTT
TRBV19	.	once	TRBJ2-1	CATEQGYNEQFF	TGTGCCACAGAACAGGGTTACAATGAGCAGTTCTTC
TRBV4-1	TRBD1	.	TRBJ2-6	CASSTPPGGAGANVLTF	TGCGCCAGCAGCACACCCCCAGGGGGCGCTGGGGCCAACGTCCTGACTTTC
TRBV4-1	TRBD2	.	TRBJ2-1	CASSQLGLAGSYNEQFF	TGCGCCAGCAGCCAATTGGGACTAGCAGGCTCCTACAATGAGCAGTTCTTC
TRBV10-1	TRBD2	.	TRBJ2-1	CASSDRLAGSMQFF	TGCGCCAGCAGTGACCGACTAGCGGGATCCATGCAGTTCTTC
TRBV2	.	few	TRBJ2-7	CASSATLAETYEQYF	TGTGCCAGCAGCGCGACGTTAGCGGAGACCTACGAGCAGTACTTC
TRBV4-1	.	.	TRBJ1-2	CASSQAYGGEGYGYTF	TGCGCCAGCAGCCAAGCCTACGGGGGAGAGGGCTATGGCTACACCTTC
TRBV5-1	.	.	TRBJ2-7	CASSPSGPPYEQYF	TGCGCCAGCAGCCCGTCAGGGCCCCCCTACGAGCAGTACTTC
TRBV7-7	.	.	TRBJ2-3	CASSLGWGGTDTQYF	TGTGCTAGCAGCTTAGGTTGGGGCGGCACAGATACGCAGTATTTT
TRBV18	.	.	TRBJ2-5	CASSFGTPRGTQYF	TGTGCCAGCTCATTCGGGACACCCAGAGGGACCCAGTACTTC
TRBV28	.	.	TRBJ2-2	CASSSSPGIGFAGELFF	TGTGCCAGCAGTTCCTCACCAGGGATAGGGTTCGCCGGGGAGCTGTTTTTT
TRBV2	.	.	TRBJ1-5	CASRDGGRGLGQPQHF	TGTGCCAGCAGGGATGGTGGCAGGGGATTAGGTCAGCCCCAGCATTTT
TRBV28	.	.	TRBJ2-7	CASSLAVGGNEQYF	TGTGCCAGCAGTTTGGCTGTGGGGGGTAACGAGCAGTACTTC
TRBV5-5	.	.	TRBJ1-2	CASSLEAGGYTF	TGTGCCAGCAGCTTGGAAGCAGGAGGCTACACCTTC
TRBV19	TRBD2	.	TRBJ2-1	CASSTLAGGRSEQFF	TGTGCCAGTAGTACTCTAGCGGGAGGGCGAAGTGAGCAGTTCTTC